The T cell receptor beta chain under discussion was sequenced for a study of T cells in Graves' hyperthyroidism and ophthalmopathy. Study findings and constraints: Ophthalmopathy was predicted by the model a median of approximately six months ahead of onset.

V was shortened by 2 bases and J by 3 bases, with 17 bases between the two germline ends. The CDR3 totals 15 residues. The V gene's germline CDR1 is DFQATT and CDR2 SNEGSKA (reference sequence). The investigators amplified TCR beta CDR3 regions from RNA transcripts. In the first-round RT-PCR of the TCR CDR3, the HTBI primer set was used. TCRdb re-analysed the multiplex PCR reads in MiXCR, keeping a single row per CDR3 protein. The sample holds about 580,000 distinct CDR3 sequences, 35% to 55% seen once. This clonotype was observed many times. The antigen is unknown. Researchers defined stable Graves' hyperthyroidism as no ophthalmopathy progression within 18 months.

Sequencing input: peripheral blood or thyroid tissue (not recorded which). V usage is TRBV20-1 and J usage is TRBJ2-7, with D unresolved. This TCR was recovered from a woman between 18 and 29 years old with Graves' hyperthyroidism. DNA of the CDR3: TGCAGTGCTAGATACCTGGGCCCGAGGAGCTACGAGCAGTACTTC. Its translation: CSARYLGPRSYEQYF.